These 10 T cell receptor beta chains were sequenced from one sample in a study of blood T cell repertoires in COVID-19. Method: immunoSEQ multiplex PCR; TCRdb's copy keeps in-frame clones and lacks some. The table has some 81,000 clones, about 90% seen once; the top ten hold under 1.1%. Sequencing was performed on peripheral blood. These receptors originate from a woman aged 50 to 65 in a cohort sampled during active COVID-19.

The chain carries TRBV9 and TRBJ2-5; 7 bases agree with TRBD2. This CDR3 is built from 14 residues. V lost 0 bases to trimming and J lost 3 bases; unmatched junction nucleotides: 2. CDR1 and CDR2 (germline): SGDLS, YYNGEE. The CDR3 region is CASSVGLAEETQYF. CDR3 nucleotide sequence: TGTGCCAGCAGCGTAGGGCTAGCGGAAGAGACCCAGTACTTC.

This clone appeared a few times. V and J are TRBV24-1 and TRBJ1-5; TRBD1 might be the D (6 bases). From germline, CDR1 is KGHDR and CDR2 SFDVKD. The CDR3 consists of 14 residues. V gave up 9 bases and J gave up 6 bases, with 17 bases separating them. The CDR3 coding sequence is TGTGCCACCTCGGAGACAGGAAGCCGTCAGCCCCAGCATTTT. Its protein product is CATSETGSRQPQHF.

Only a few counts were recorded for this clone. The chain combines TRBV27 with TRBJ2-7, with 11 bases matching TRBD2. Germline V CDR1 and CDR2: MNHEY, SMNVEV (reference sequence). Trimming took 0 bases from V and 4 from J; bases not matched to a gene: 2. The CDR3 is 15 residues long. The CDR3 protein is CASSLSTSGSYEQYF. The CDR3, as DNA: TGTGCCAGCAGTTTATCAACTAGCGGGAGTTACGAGCAGTACTTC.

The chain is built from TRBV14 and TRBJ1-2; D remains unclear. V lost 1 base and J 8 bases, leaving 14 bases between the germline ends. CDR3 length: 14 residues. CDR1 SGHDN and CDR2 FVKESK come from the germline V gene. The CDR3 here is CASSQGGRIKGYTF. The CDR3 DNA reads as TGTGCCAGCAGCCAAGGTGGCAGGATCAAGGGCTACACCTTC.

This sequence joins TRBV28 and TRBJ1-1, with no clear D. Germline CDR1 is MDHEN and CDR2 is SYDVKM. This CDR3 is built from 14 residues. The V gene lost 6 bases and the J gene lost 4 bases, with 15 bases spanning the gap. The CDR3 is CASSIALRSTEAFF. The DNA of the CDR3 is TGTGCCAGCAGCATAGCCCTTAGGAGCACTGAAGCTTTCTTT. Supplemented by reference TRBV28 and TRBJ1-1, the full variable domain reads DVKVTQSSRYLVKRTGEKVFLECVQDMDHENMFWYRQDPGLGLRLIYFSYDVKMKEKGDIPEGYSVSREKKERFSLILESASTNQTSMYLCASSIALRSTEAFFGQGTRLTVV.

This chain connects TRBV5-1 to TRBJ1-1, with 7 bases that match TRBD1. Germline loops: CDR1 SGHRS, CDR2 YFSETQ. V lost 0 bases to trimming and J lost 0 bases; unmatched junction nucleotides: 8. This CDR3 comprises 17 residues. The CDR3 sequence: CASSLGGTDLMNTEAFF. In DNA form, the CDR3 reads TGCGCCAGCAGCTTGGGAGGGACAGACCTAATGAACACTGAAGCTTTCTTT.

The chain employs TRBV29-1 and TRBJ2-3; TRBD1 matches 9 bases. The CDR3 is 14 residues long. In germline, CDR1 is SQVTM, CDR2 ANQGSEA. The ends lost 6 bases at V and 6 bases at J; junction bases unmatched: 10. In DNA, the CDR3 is TGCAGCGTCCACAGGGGGCTCCAGTGGGATACGCAGTATTTT. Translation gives CSVHRGLQWDTQYF.

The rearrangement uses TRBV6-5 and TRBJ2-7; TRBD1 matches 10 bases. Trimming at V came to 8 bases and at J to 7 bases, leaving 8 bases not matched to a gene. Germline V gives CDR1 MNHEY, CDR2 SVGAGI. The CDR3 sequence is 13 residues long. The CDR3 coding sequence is TGTGCCAGCGGACGGGACAGGGGTCGGGAGCAGTACTTC. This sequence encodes CASGRDRGREQYF.

CDR3 bases: TGTGCCAGCAGCTTGCGGGCTAGCGGGCCGACCGGGGAGCTGTTTTTT. Amino acids: CASSLRASGPTGELFF. The chain links TRBV7-6 to TRBJ2-2; TRBD2 aligns across 8 bases. This CDR3 has 16 residues. Germline CDR1 is SGHVS and CDR2 is FNYEAQ. Trimming took 3 bases from V and 5 from J; bases not matched to a gene: 8. Drawing the rest from reference TRBV7-6 and TRBJ2-2, the complete variable domain is GAGVSQSPRYKVTKRGQDVALRCDPISGHVSLYWYRQALGQGPEFLTYFNYEAQQDKSGLPNDRFSAERPEGSISTLTIQRTEQRDSAMYRCASSLRASGPTGELFFGEGSRLTVL.

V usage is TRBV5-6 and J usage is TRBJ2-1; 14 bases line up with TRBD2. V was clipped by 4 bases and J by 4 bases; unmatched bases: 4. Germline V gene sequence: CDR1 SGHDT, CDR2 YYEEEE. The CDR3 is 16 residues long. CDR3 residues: CASSGTSGRWYNEQFF. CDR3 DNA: TGTGCCAGCAGCGGGACTAGCGGGAGATGGTACAATGAGCAGTTCTTC.